This paragraph reports one T cell receptor (beta chain). The sample is drawn from a study of control samples from healthy donors and cancer patients. The table came from immunoSEQ multiplex PCR; TCRdb's copy has only in-frame clones and leaves some out. The table lists about 29,000 clones, roughly 87% of them singletons. The CDR3 consists of 14 residues. The V gene lost 5 bases and the J gene lost 13 bases, with 18 bases spanning the gap. CDR1 is SGHTA, CDR2 FQGNSA, per germline. The rearrangement links TRBV7-2 to TRBJ2-6, with a possible D match to TRBD2 (5 bases). The clonotype comes from a female donor with melanoma. Sequenced sample: formalin-fixed, paraffin-embedded tissue. The CDR3 protein is CASSPRRSGGVLTF. CDR3 coding DNA: TGTGCCAGCAGCCCCCGAAGAAGTGGCGGGGTCCTGACTTTC.